This TCR beta chain emerged from a study of regulatory T cells in long-lasting Graves disease (dated by TCRdb to about 2021). About the full investigation: Patients with newly diagnosed Graves' disease had been on antithyroid drugs for under 3 months. Persistent Graves' disease patients were compared with newly diagnosed Graves' disease patients by peripheral blood TCR sequencing and RNA sequencing. The study was conducted in China and was registered as a clinical trial. A total of 33 samples were covered by TCR sequencing, comprising some 13 persistent and around 20 newly diagnosed Graves' disease patients.

The library was built by means of multiplex PCR. The instrument was an Illumina HiSeq 4000. CDR3 regions were amplified by Arm-PCR with iRepertoire HTBI primers to construct TCR beta libraries. Gel purification was performed on PCR products prior to sequencing. Under the source paper's analysis protocol: Gene usage analysis of CDR3 amino acid clonotypes used the 50 to 70 TRBV and around 13 TRBJ segments found across samples. Filtered high-quality paired reads were merged into contigs using COPE and FqMerger. BLAST was used to align contigs to IMGT TRBV, TRBD and TRBJ reference genes, and CDR3 was defined according to IMGT. Any clonotype with a frequency above 0.1% was classified as a highly expanded clone. Shannon entropy served as the measure of repertoire diversity, while the Gini coefficient captured V-J evenness. Public clonotypes were defined as clonotypes shared by more than one individual. The public reads were reprocessed in TCRdb via fastp at Q25 and MiXCR, keeping in-frame beta chains. Rows matching on CDR3 protein sequence are summarized as one entry with the most common DNA and genes. It is TCRdb's table, rather than the study itself, that gives the V and J calls and clone size. This sample gives fewer than 650,000 distinct CDR3 sequences in total; about 15% of them show up just once. Approximately 12% of the sample lies in the top ten.

What the work shows at the level of the full study, not this receptor alone: Peripheral blood alone was examined, since thyroid tissue, which constituted the primary lesion, could not be accessed. Compared with newly diagnosed patients, patients with persistent Graves' disease had lower TCR Shannon entropy and fewer highly expanded clones, which suggests clonal expansion. As a limitation, the authors acknowledged that the small sample size may reduce accuracy. Sequencing and analysis were restricted to the TCR beta chain. More public clonotypes were shared among persistent patients (2,741) than among newly diagnosed patients (under 1,000). Persistent disease showed preferential use of TRBV28, TRBJ1-2 and TRBJ2-5, whereas newly diagnosed disease favored TRBV20-1 and TRBJ2-1.

The CDR1 and CDR2 encoded by the germline V gene are SGHTA and FQGTGA. The trim is 0 bases for V and 10 bases for J, with a gap of 13 bases between the germline ends. The CDR3 contains 14 residues, cysteine and phenylalanine counted. The entry retains the CDR3 DNA only, 42 bases that are in frame from base 1. A word on this clonotype: Its antigen remains unidentified. Base qualities are not provided; no much larger clone lies one nucleotide away.

The sample's time point label, in plain terms: newly diagnosed GD, antithyroid drugs for less than 3 months. For both TCR sequencing and RNA sequencing, RNA was extracted from PBMCs in TRIzol. Graves' disease was diagnosed according to American Thyroid Association guidelines. Patients were recruited from an endocrinology department in Xi'an, China. From each patient, approximately 9 milliliters of peripheral blood was collected into an EDTA anticoagulant tube. Ficoll Paque Plus density gradient separation was used to isolate PBMCs, and no further T cell sorting was done. An Agilent 2100 Bioanalyzer and agarose gel were used to check RNA quality, while a NanoDrop 2000 measured RNA concentration. This same sample was also part of a study on T cells in Graves' hyperthyroidism and ophthalmopathy. That second publication adds: Stable Graves' hyperthyroidism was defined as no progression to ophthalmopathy during 18 months of follow-up. Hyperthyroidism patients were aged 18 to 65 years and newly diagnosed, with disease duration of less than 2 months. The study excluded patients with uncontrolled infections, other autoimmune diseases, pregnancy or lactation. Diagnoses were established on the basis of clinical symptoms, serum thyroxine and TRAb, thyroid ultrasound, and orbital computed tomography. For the first round of RT-PCR on the TCR CDR3, the HTBI primer set was used together with the Qiagen OneStep RT-PCR kit. Most expanded thyroid clonotypes (frequency above 0.001) were also found in blood, which suggests that blood repertoires may mirror thyroid immune responses. A 13 V-J signature model separated ophthalmopathy from stable hyperthyroidism, with about 88% sensitivity and 81.08% specificity in cross-validation and 80%/75% in testing. In validation, progression to ophthalmopathy was predicted by the model with 70% to 71% sensitivity and 72% to 80% specificity, a median of around 6.5 months before onset. A discovery cohort of about a hundred patients, fewer than 50 with Graves' ophthalmopathy and approximately 57 with stable Graves' hyperthyroidism, was used to find distinguishing TCR V-J signatures. Whether ophthalmopathy could be predicted prospectively was tested in an independent validation cohort made up of roughly 20 hyperthyroidism patients plus 17 patients who later progressed to ophthalmopathy. The roughly 100 discovery patients were randomly split 7:3 into training and test sets. The study also compared thyroid tissue and blood T-cell repertoires from a handful of Graves' hyperthyroidism patients. Following sampling, methimazole starting at 30 mg daily was given to hyperthyroidism patients, and high-dose intravenous methylprednisolone was given to ophthalmopathy patients. The libraries were constructed in a second round of multiplex PCR and then size-selected and purified. The libraries were sequenced on an Illumina HiSeq2000 using paired-end 100 bp reads. SOAPnuke was used to process the raw data, removing reads that contained adapters or uncalled bases, had a mean Phred below 15, or lacked an exact match to the constant primer or identifier. COPE v1.2.5 was used to merge the high-quality paired reads, and each unique nucleotide sequence was defined as a clonotype. MiTCR v1.1 was used to align the clonotypes against IMGT TRBV, TRBD and TRBJ reference segments. Analysis was restricted to V-J combinations with a frequency above 0.0001, which covered roughly 99% of repertoires. A TCS score was defined as the ratio of F50 (clonal expansion) to E x V (chaos), with BLOSUM62-based TCRdist applied between CDR3 peptides within each V-J. Welch's t-statistics and random forest reduced 514 V-J features to roughly 13, which were used in a naive Bayes classifier (R e1071). Sample size was not statistically predetermined, and blinding of investigators to group allocation was not performed. According to the paper, TCR Vbeta CDR3 sequencing was carried out on about 140 peripheral blood samples, which came from under 50 ophthalmopathy, 80 or so hyperthyroidism and about 17 progressor patients.

Recombination joined TRBV7-3 with TRBJ2-1, with no confidently assigned D gene. This TCR was recovered from a young man with Graves disease. Donor details come from another sample of the same person, matched by shared clones. Sequenced here: peripheral blood mononuclear cells (PBMCs), sampled at new diagnosis, from a patient treated with antithyroid drugs. The nucleotide sequence reads TGTGCCAGCAGCTTAACGGGCAGAAGCCTAGAGCAGTTCTTC. Its protein is CASSLTGRSLEQFF.